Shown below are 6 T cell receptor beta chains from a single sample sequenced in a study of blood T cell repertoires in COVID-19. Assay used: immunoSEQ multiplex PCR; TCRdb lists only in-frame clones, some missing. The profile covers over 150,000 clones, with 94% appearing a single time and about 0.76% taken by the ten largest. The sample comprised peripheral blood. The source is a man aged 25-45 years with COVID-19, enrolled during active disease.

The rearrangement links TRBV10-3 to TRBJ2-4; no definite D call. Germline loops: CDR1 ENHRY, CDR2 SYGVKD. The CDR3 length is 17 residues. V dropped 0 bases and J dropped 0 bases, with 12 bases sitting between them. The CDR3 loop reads CAISESRLDLAKNIQYF. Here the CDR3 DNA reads TGTGCCATCAGTGAGTCTAGACTGGATCTAGCCAAAAACATTCAGTACTTC.

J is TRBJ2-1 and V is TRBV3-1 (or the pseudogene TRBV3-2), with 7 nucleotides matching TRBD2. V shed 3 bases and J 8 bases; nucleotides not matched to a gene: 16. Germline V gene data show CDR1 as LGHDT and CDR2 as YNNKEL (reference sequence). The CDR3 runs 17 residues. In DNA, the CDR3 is TGTGCCAGCAGCCAGGGGGGGACGGACTTCCCCGGGCATGAGCAGTTCTTC. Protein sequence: CASSQGGTDFPGHEQFF.

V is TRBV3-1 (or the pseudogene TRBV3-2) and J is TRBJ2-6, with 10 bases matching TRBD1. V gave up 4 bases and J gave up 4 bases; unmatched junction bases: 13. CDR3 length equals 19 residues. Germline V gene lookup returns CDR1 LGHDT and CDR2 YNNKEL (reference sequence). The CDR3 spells CASSPGQGKSKDGANVLTF. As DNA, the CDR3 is TGTGCCAGCAGCCCGGGACAGGGGAAAAGTAAGGACGGGGCCAACGTCCTGACTTTC.

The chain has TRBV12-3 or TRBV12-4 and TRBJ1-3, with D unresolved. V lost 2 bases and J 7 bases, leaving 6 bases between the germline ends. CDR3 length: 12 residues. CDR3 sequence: CASSLSGNTIYF. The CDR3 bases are TGTGCCAGCAGTTTAAGTGGCAACACCATATATTTT.

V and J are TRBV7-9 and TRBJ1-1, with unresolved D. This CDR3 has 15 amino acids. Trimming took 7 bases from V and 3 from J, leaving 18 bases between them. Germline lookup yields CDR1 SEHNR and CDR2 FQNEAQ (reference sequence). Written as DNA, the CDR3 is TGTGCCAGCACCCCGAGTCCGGGGTTGGACACTGAAGCTTTCTTT. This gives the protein CASTPSPGLDTEAFF.

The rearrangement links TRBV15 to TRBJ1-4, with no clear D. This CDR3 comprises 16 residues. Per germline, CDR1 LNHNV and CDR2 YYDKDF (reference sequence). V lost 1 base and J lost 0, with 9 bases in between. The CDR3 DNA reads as TGTGCCACCAGCAGAGGAGGAGCTTCAACTAATGAAAAACTGTTTTTT. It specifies CATSRGGASTNEKLFF. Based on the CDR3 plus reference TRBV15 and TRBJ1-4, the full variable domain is DAMVIQNPRYQVTQFGKPVTLSCSQTLNHNVMYWYQQKSSQAPKLLFHYYDKDFNNEADTPDNFQSRRPNTSFCFLDIRSPGLGDTAMYLCATSRGGASTNEKLFFGSGTQLSVL.